This entry features one T cell receptor beta chain sequence. Its antigen is currently unknown. 13 Jbeta primers and 60 Vbeta primers were used for the PCR. Here immunoSEQ multiplex PCR was the method, and the copy in TCRdb shows in-frame clones only, minus some. The data contain more than 110,000 clones, about four fifths of them singletons. This specimen comes from a study of cytomegalovirus exposure and HLA in healthy donors. About the study: Approximately 190 million T cells yielded 117 million unique TCR beta sequences, as an earlier analysis found. Study observations and caveats: A later analysis revealed that TCR association rates differed between HLA loci, peaking at DRB1 and bottoming out at HLA-C. Fewer N-insertions (relative to the approximately 700-donor mean) were reportedly seen in an Asian-associated ancestry cluster in a later analysis.

The CDR3 length is 14 residues. V was trimmed by 5 bases and J by 1 base, leaving 11 bases between them. The germline V gene encodes CDR1 SGHVS and CDR2 FQNEAQ. The receptor's source is a man aged 30 to 45 in good health and CMV-seronegative. Sequenced: PBMCs. This sequence joins TRBV7-8 and TRBJ1-2, with a weak D call TRBD1 (6 bases). This CDR3 reads CASSVEDSNYGYTF. The CDR3 nucleotides are TGTGCCAGCAGCGTAGAGGACAGTAACTATGGCTACACCTTC. Supplemented by reference TRBV7-8 and TRBJ1-2, the full variable domain reads GAGVSQSPRYKVAKRGQDVALRCDPISGHVSLFWYQQALGQGPEFLTYFQNEAQLDKSGLPSDRFFAERPEGSVSTLKIQRTQQEDSAVYLCASSVEDSNYGYTFGSGTRLTVV.